This T cell receptor beta chain was captured by sequencing in a study of T-cell reconstitution after alpha-beta-depleted transplantation in children. Study-wide findings and caveats: Surviving recipient T cells and thymic progenitors produced the high day-60 TCRbeta diversity seen in some patients. Newly produced T cells mostly provided counts and TCRbeta diversity after one year, as hyperexpanded clones declined.

As it was prepared, the TCRbeta library received unique molecular identifiers. TCRdb redid the calling of the PCR reads with MiXCR, one entry per CDR3 protein. The data hold about 1,000,000 distinct CDR3 sequences, with about 30% observed a single time. The CDR3 runs 15 residues. CDR1 and CDR2 (germline): ENHRY, SYGVKD. With 3 bases removed from V and 4 bases from J, the gap between germline ends came to 15 bases. This clonotype has only a few counts. Antigen specificity is unknown. The chain uses TRBV10-3 and TRBJ1-1; D uncertain. The source was PBMCs, mostly from graft donor cells, collected 360 days after TCRalphabeta/CD19-depleted stem cell transplant. This sequence was found in a boy younger than two who had a stem cell transplant for SCID, so the T cells may come from the graft donor. CDR3 in DNA: TGTGCCATCAGTGATGGTCCGGTTCCCGGCACTGAAGCTTTCTTT. Its protein product is CAISDGPVPGTEAFF.